Below, one T cell receptor beta chain is given with its context. PCR amplification relied on 60 Vbeta primers (plus 13 Jbeta primers). Sequencing used immunoSEQ multiplex PCR; TCRdb keeps in-frame clones, though not all of them. The sample gives about 280,000 clones, 70% to 90% of which show up once; roughly 2.3% is in the top ten. This sample was included in a study of cytomegalovirus exposure and HLA in healthy donors. The specimen sequenced was PBMCs. The sequence was collected from a woman younger than 35 in good health and CMV-seronegative.

The CDR3: CASSSRQGPNYEQYF. The CDR3 nucleotides read TGCGCCAGCAGCAGTCGACAGGGCCCGAACTACGAGCAGTACTTC. This chain uses TRBV5-1 with TRBJ2-7; 7 nucleotides align to TRBD1. This CDR3 is 15 amino acids long. Germline values: CDR1 SGHRS, CDR2 YFSETQ. J was trimmed by 3 bases and V by 4 bases; bases with no gene match: 10.